Listed here is a single T cell receptor beta chain. The antigen this receptor binds is unknown. Per-nucleotide qualities are absent, and no much larger clonotype sits a single base away. Donors were healthy HIV-negative adults with no recently reported acute infections or vaccinations. Every donor was a Caucasian adult living in Nashville, Tennessee, USA. CD4+ T cells were enriched by magnetic negative selection, after which naive cells were positively selected on CD45RA and the negative fraction was taken as the memory subset. Blood was collected by leukapheresis, and PBMCs were isolated by Ficoll-Histopaque density gradient centrifugation and then cryopreserved in liquid nitrogen vapor phase. Analytical flow cytometry was used to check the purity and quantity of every magnetically sorted T cell population. Genomic DNA was isolated from every sorted fraction and measured by UV absorbance on a Nanodrop 2000c.

Using the deep immunoSEQ assay, multiplex PCR amplified TCR CDR3 regions from genomic DNA. Extracted genomic DNA from each cell subset was distributed evenly across all wells of several immunoSEQ 96-well plates, and each plate was treated as a replicate. Each replicate PCR for sorted subsets received 200 ng genomic DNA, equal to tens of thousands of T cell genomes. The purified libraries were quantified using a Qubit 3.0 fluorometer, sized with a Bioanalyzer 2100, and then quantified again using the KAPA Library Quantification kit. Every immunoSEQ 96-well plate was sequenced on a dedicated single-read 150-cycle Illumina NextSeq 550 flow cell. The study's processing was this. The immunoSEQ output contained only junctional sequences without quality scores, so filtering could not match that applied to full-length reads. To assign V/J genes and CDR3, sequences were annotated using PyIR, a Python wrapper for IgBLAST v1.9, with IMGT germline references. Any read was removed if the V/J assignment was weak (E-value above 1e-6), the CDR3 was missing, or the read contained stop codons, out-of-frame junctions, or ambiguous translated residues. V3J clonotypes were defined as sequences sharing the same inferred V gene, J gene, and CDR3 amino acid sequence. Percentage overlap between repertoires was calculated by dividing the number of shared unique clonotypes by the size of the smaller repertoire. Richness of each repertoire was evaluated using RTK rarefaction, the Chao1 estimator, and Recon v2.1 estimates of unobserved clonotypes. Generation probabilities for all TCRbeta clonotypes obtained by the gDNA method from a few donors were computed using OLGA. TCRdb provides this immuneACCESS table in a form limited to in-frame rearrangements. Some clones are lacking; in checked studies, under half of them reflect an unresolved V gene, and why the rest are absent is not known. The V and J calls and clone size were taken over from that table, and D and trimming were inferred from the DNA. This sample is represented by approximately 2,000,000 clones; 80% to 95% of them were singletons. The ten largest account for 0.3% to 0.45% of the sample.

The data are from a study of shared clonotypes between healthy human individuals (dated by TCRdb to about 2020). At the level of the whole study: A couple of women and a few men aged 18 to 49 years were included in the cohort. Per donor, three plates each were used for CD4 naive and CD4 memory, two for CD8 naive, and one for CD8 memory. Per donor, leukapheresis produced somewhere between about 0.9 and 9 billion PBMCs. To increase sequencing depth and limit assay-specific biases, TCR repertoire library preparation and sequencing were carried out by different laboratories using diverse techniques. To estimate repertoire size and how much clonotype sharing occurs between individuals, the study deeply sequenced the blood TCR repertoires of several healthy adults. Broader findings and caveats from the paper: Pairwise subsampling led to the expectation that sequencing depth would affect the degree of clonotype sharing among donors. Approximately 5% of naive CD4, 3.5% of naive CD8, 2.3% of memory CD4, and about 0.4% of memory CD8 clonotypes were shared across several donors. Even with the large sequencing depth, rarefaction of the sorted-subset datasets indicated that sequencing was incomplete. Sampling was limited to blood, and TCR repertoires in tissue likely differ from TCR repertoires in blood. Naive subsets generally had larger estimated clonotype richness than memory subsets did. Higher generation probabilities were observed for clonotypes shared by all four sorted-subset donors than for non-shared clonotypes. Because the study included a small number of donors, the genetic and exposure-history diversity represented was limited.

The CDR3 runs 17 amino acids, cysteine and phenylalanine included. The read is trimmed to its CDR3 DNA, 51 bases read in frame from base 1. CDR1 and CDR2 are drawn from the germline V gene (reference sequence): MNHEY, SMNVEV. Trimming accounts for 5 bases at V and 3 bases at J, while the number of junction bases matched to no gene is 13. The sequencing sample was made of naive CD4+ T cells from PBMCs. The cell subset or site label on this specimen signifies: CD45RA+ positively selected. This clonotype originated in a man aged 18-30 years in good health. Some clones in this sample may be carry-over from other donors' samples. The chain uses TRBV27 and TRBJ1-1; 9 bases in between match TRBD1. The CDR3 protein: CASSHNTGGRGYTEAFF. The DNA is as follows: TGTGCCAGCAGTCACAATACAGGGGGCCGGGGGTACACTGAAGCTTTCTTT.